The sequence of this T cell receptor (beta chain) was determined in a study of T cell responses to AZD1222 COVID-19 vaccine. Findings of the study overall: White British donors predominated, females outnumbered males, and clonal diversity was possibly underestimated. All repertoire sampling was performed exclusively after the peak T cell response. Across spike, vaccine-associated CD4 TCRs were found, dominant at 160-218 and 743-854.

The CDR3 is 14 amino acids. V was pared by 4 bases and J by 1 base, with 11 bases between. Germline V gives CDR1 SGHRS, CDR2 YFSETQ. TCRdb keeps only in-frame clones here, not all; method: immunoSEQ multiplex PCR. The data contain 200,000 to 250,000 clones, around 94% of them seen just once; the ten biggest clones take up 1.5% to 2%. On this clone itself: Its target is not known.

The chain couples TRBV5-1 to TRBJ1-1; D remains ambiguous. The receptor was isolated from an adult who received the MenACWY meningococcal vaccine as a control. Specimen: peripheral blood, collected 28 days after the second dose of the MenACWY control vaccine. This CDR3 is CASSLVGSNTEAFF. The CDR3 nucleotides are TGCGCCAGCAGCCTAGTTGGTTCGAACACTGAAGCTTTCTTT.